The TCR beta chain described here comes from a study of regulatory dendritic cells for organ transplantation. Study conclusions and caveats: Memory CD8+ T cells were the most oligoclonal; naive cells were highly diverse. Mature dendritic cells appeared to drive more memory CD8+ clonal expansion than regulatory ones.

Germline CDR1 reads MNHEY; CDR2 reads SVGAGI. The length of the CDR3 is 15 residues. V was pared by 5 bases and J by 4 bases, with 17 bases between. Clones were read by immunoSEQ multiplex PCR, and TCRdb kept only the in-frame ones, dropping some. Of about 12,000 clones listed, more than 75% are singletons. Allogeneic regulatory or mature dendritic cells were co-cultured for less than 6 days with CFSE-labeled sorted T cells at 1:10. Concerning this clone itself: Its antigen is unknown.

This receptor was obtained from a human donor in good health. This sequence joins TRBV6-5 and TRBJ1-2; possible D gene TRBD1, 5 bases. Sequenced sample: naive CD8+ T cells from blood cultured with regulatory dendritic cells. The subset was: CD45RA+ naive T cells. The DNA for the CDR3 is TGTGCCAGCAGTCCCCGACCTCCAGGGCCCTATGGCTACACCTTC. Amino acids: CASSPRPPGPYGYTF.